The present T cell receptor (beta chain) was sequenced within a study of radiation and T cells in renal cell carcinoma (dated by TCRdb to the early 2020s). At the level of the whole study: Samples were obtained from a clinical trial, in which 15 Gy stereotactic body radiation therapy was delivered to primary renal cell carcinomas and nephrectomy was performed 4 weeks later. In total, 50 to 60 samples, comprising around 25 tumors and around 27 peripheral blood samples, were subjected to TCR beta sequencing. A total of 4 million to 5 million unique CDR3 nucleotide sequences, encoding 2.5 million to 3 million unique CDR3 amino acid sequences, were found across all 50 or so samples. Broad study findings and their caveats: The single-armed trial design could not address effects of radiation dose or scheduling on the TCR repertoire. In blood, the top tumor clonotypes increased from baseline to 2 weeks after radiation and then shrank by 4 weeks, which suggests a temporary expansion of tumor-resident clones. Blood repertoire dynamics were not followed beyond 4 weeks after treatment. Because no pretreatment tumor biopsies were available, whether clonotypes were present in the tumor at baseline could not be determined.

As to this clone: No cognate antigen has been identified for it. Base qualities were left out, and no much larger clone turns up one base away.

TCR beta libraries were generated from genomic DNA with the immunoSEQ kit, following the manufacturer's recommendations. To prepare the libraries, a first multiplex PCR with proprietary primers was run, followed by a second PCR that added unique barcodes, and a bead cleanup was done after each round. A kit-provided positive control reaction and a negative control reaction were included in every sample batch. The final libraries underwent checking on an Agilent 4200 TapeStation D1000 ScreenTape, volumetric pooling, and quantification by qPCR. Sequencing was performed on an Illumina NextSeq500 using a MidOutput 150-cycle cartridge, with 156 Read1 cycles, 15 Index1 cycles, and the kit custom primers. The pooled library was loaded at 0.9 to 1 pM, with an approximately 21% PhiX control spiked in. From the authors' description of their analysis: The vendor-processed data were analyzed in R, and a clonotype was defined as all T cells that share the same CDR3 nucleotide sequence. In the clone abundance analyses, frequencies in each sample were normalized to that sample's 10,000 most abundant clones. Before analysis, public T cell clones were removed, and these numbered fewer than five per sample on average. An abundance difference of at least 32-fold between compartments was the criterion for calling clonotypes tumor-enriched or baseline blood-enriched. Clonotypes expanded or contracted between blood time points were identified with a beta-binomial differential abundance model. Similarity between tumor and blood repertoires was quantified using the Baroni-Urbani and Buser coefficient, and groups were compared with two-tailed Wilcoxon tests in R. TCRdb stores this immuneACCESS table with in-frame sequences only. Part of the clones is absent; in the studies checked, under half of the shortfall reflects unresolved V genes, and no reason is known for the rest. The V and J calls and the clone size are those of that table, but D and trimming were determined from the DNA. The sample table records about 140,000 clones; around four fifths of these occur just once. The ten biggest clones cover under 30% of the sample.

Trimming leaves V shorter by 0 bases and J shorter by 10 bases, with the junction holding 13 bases beyond the gene matches. According to the germline V gene, CDR1 reads SGDLS and CDR2 reads YYNGEE. Measured from the cysteine to the phenylalanine, the CDR3 is 17 residues long. Only the CDR3 DNA stays, 51 bases, in frame from base 1. This sample's time point label indicates: baseline pretreatment blood. The treatment or condition tag for this specimen amounts to: 15 Gy SBRT to primary tumor, nephrectomy 4 weeks later. To track tumor-enriched clonotypes, serial peripheral blood was sampled from radiation-treated patients at baseline and at 2 weeks and 4 weeks after SBRT. Every patient's renal cell carcinoma showed clear cell pathology. Genomic DNA for TCR sequencing was prepared using the QIAamp DNA Blood Mini Kit (Qiagen). Only samples passing all quality control checks were included in the analyses.

The chain is made from TRBV9 and TRBJ1-4; 9 central bases correspond to TRBD1. This receptor was identified in a woman in her forties or fifties with renal cell carcinoma. Here the sequenced sample was blood, taken from a patient whose treatment included radiotherapy and nephrectomy. In nucleotides, the sequence is TGTGCCAGCAGCGTAGATTGGGATAGGACAGGGGATCCAAAACTGTTTTTT. Its protein product is CASSVDWDRTGDPKLFF. Full variable domain (CDR3 extended with the reference TRBV9 and TRBJ1-4 proteins): DSGVTQTPKHLITATGQRVTLRCSPRSGDLSVYWYQQSLDQGLQFLIQYYNGEERAKGNILERFSAQQFPDLHSELNLSSLELGDSALYFCASSVDWDRTGDPKLFFGSGTQLSVL.